This T cell receptor beta chain was identified during a study of cytotoxic CD8 clonotypes in ibrutinib-treated CLL. In the study overall: Samples had a mean of roughly 230,000 productive templates and more than 85,000 productive rearrangements. Whole-study findings and limits: Under treatment, the uncommon public clonotypes either contracted or remained stable. Baseline clonality, higher than in age-matched healthy donors, tracked circulating CD8+ T-cell counts.

Assay: immunoSEQ multiplex PCR; the TCRdb copy retains only in-frame clones and omits some. The data hold 200,000 to 250,000 clones, with 65% to 80% observed a single time. Germline-derived CDR1 and CDR2 are SEHNR and FQNEAQ (reference sequence). The junction had 10 bases not matched to a gene; V was cut back by 3 bases and J by 5 bases. The CDR3 length is 16 residues. Concerning this clone itself: What it binds is unknown.

Sample: PBMCs, taken after 12 months of ibrutinib treatment. The chain couples TRBV7-9 to TRBJ2-5; 9 nucleotides match TRBD2. The clonotype originates from a human donor with chronic lymphocytic leukemia. The CDR3 region is CASSFPLAGRLETQYF. The CDR3 coding sequence is TGTGCCAGCAGCTTTCCCCTAGCGGGGAGGCTGGAGACCCAGTACTTC.